This T cell receptor beta chain was profiled in a study of technical replicates of blood from several donors. The ends lost 3 bases at V and 7 bases at J; junction bases unmatched: 5. CDR3 length: 14 amino acids. Germline V CDR1 and CDR2: MNHNS, SASEGT. TCRdb's table, derived via immunoSEQ multiplex PCR, lists solely in-frame clones and lacks some. Of approximately 89,000 clones listed, just under 95% were seen once; the top ten hold 0.2% to 0.25%. This sequence originates from a human donor in good health. The J gene is TRBJ1-2, the V gene TRBV6-1, with 10 bases fitting TRBD1. Input material: T cells isolated from PBMCs. The CDR3: CASSEQGQGGGYTF. CDR3 DNA sequence: TGTGCCAGCAGTGAGCAAGGACAGGGGGGTGGCTACACCTTC.